This TCR beta chain was recorded in a study of blood T cell repertoires in COVID-19. Study-wide context: Specimens from acute and convalescent COVID-19 originated in the United States, Italy and Spain. PBMCs, B-cell-depleted T cells, or T cells provided the cDNA or gDNA that made up the material.

The germline V and J ends were trimmed by 8 bases and 1 base, with 17 bases remaining between them. The length of the CDR3 is 14 residues. Germline CDR1 SQVTM, CDR2 ANQGSEA. Seattle patients were enrolled during active infection and followed longitudinally. Per the original data handling: Amplifying reference gene primers gave estimates of nucleated cell counts. Profiled with immunoSEQ multiplex PCR; TCRdb holds only in-frame clones, not every one. V and J calls and clone size come straight from that table; D and trimming were deduced from the DNA. Among about 96,000 clones listed, 85% to 90% were seen once.

This TCR came from a human donor with COVID-19, enrolled during active disease. The donor label of this sample is uncertain. The sample consisted of peripheral blood. J is TRBJ1-1 and V is TRBV29-1, with D possibly being TRBD1 (5 bases). CDR3 nucleotides: TGCAGCACCAGGGAGGGGCCGGAGAACACTGAAGCTTTCTTT. Its protein is CSTREGPENTEAFF.